Described below is a single TCR beta chain sequence and its context. This entry is derived from a study of blood T cell repertoires in COVID-19. Study information: Some COVID-19 samples were acute and others convalescent; all came from the United States, Italy and Spain. Sample material is recorded as cDNA or gDNA derived from T cells, B-cell-depleted T cells, or PBMCs.

Authors' methods: By means of reference gene primer amplification, nucleated cell counts were estimated. Profiling relied on immunoSEQ multiplex PCR, and the TCRdb table lists in-frame clones only, not all of them. V, J and clone size are those of that table, while D and trimming were read from the DNA. The repertoire holds about 300,000 clones, approximately 91% seen once, with just under 9.5% in the top ten. The sample consisted of peripheral blood. The clonotype was recovered from a man between 18 and 35 years old with active or convalescent COVID-19.

CDR3 amino acids: CASSYEGTGGYTF. CDR3 DNA: TGTGCCAGCAGTTACGAAGGGACAGGAGGCTACACCTTC. The rearrangement joins TRBV6-6 to TRBJ1-2, with TRBD1 identical over 8 bases. This CDR3 spans 13 amino acids. CDR1 and CDR2 from the germline V gene are MNHNY and SVGAGI (reference sequence). V was pared by 2 bases and J by 8 bases, with 4 bases of the junction left unmatched.